This T cell receptor (beta chain) was sequenced for a study of tumor-infiltrating lymphocytes in primary liver carcinoma (dated by TCRdb to the late 2010s). Regarding the research as a whole: Of the five patients (three men and two women, aged 30 to 69 years), four had hepatocellular carcinoma and one had combined HCC and intrahepatic cholangiocarcinoma. A total of 35 specimens from 5 patients went through TCRbeta repertoire sequencing, namely 25 tumor regions, 5 adjacent noncancerous liver tissues and 5 peripheral blood samples. The study combined TCRbeta repertoire sequencing, expression microarrays and whole-exome sequencing across five regions of each liver tumor, with adjacent normal tissue and blood. Samples yielded roughly 3.5 to 7.13 million productive TCRbeta reads; read depth did not differ significantly between tissue types. Technical replicate repertoires showed high reproducibility, with mean shared-clone rates roughly 0.89 and correlation coefficients above 0.95. Agilent mRNA microarray profiling was performed on the 25 tumor region samples to relate TCRbeta repertoire diversity to the local molecular phenotype. The five patients had tumors of stage T1-T3 N0M0, with maximum diameters ranging from roughly 4.2 to 10 cm. Broader findings and caveats from the paper: Pairs of tumor regions showed greater repertoire overlap (mean roughly 35%) than tumor-adjacent pairs (roughly 17%) or tumor-blood pairs (approximately 15%), which is consistent with antigen-driven expansion. The top 250 clones accounted for a significantly greater share of the repertoire in tumors than in blood (p = 0.039). Just about 7.5-24% of top clones turned up in all five regions of a tumor, which suggests spatial heterogeneity among tumor-infiltrating T cells. The study included only four to six patients, and the authors note findings should be validated in a larger study. Only the TCR beta chain was sequenced, which likely underestimates true repertoire diversity because unpaired alpha chains were not captured. Since the samples were bulk and unsorted, there was no way to compare CD4+ and CD8+ T cell repertoires.

This clonotype is labeled large (0.1 to 1%). No antigen is known for it. Per-base quality was not reported, and no clone a single base away is much larger than it. The CDR3 runs 13 residues from the cysteine to the phenylalanine. The DNA shown is the 39-base CDR3, in frame from base 1. The V end loses 6 bases and the J end loses 6 bases, and a stretch of 12 bases separates them. CDR1 and CDR2, looked up from the germline V gene (reference sequence), are PRHDT and FYEKMQ. Without any cell sorting, total RNA and DNA were extracted together from around 18-30 mg of bulk tissue using the AllPrep DNA/RNA mini kit. Between late 2015 and early 2016, several patients in China with histopathologically diagnosed primary liver carcinoma had their tumors surgically resected. At the time of sampling, the patients had chronic HBV infection and had not received any treatment. Five spatially separated regions were sampled per tumor: superior, inferior, left-lateral and right-lateral poles, plus the tumor centre. More than 85% viable tumor cells were found by histology in every tumor sample. Fresh tumor and adjacent tissue pieces were bisected; one half was stored in RNAlater at -80°C, the other sent for histology.

Starting from roughly 500 ng total RNA, TCRbeta-specific cDNA was produced by reverse transcription with a constant-region primer and ProtoScript II reverse transcriptase. Three nested multiplex PCR rounds, following a slightly modified ARM-PCR procedure, were used to build the TCRbeta libraries. Multiplex TRBV1-TRBV30 forward primers and a Cbeta reverse primer were used in the first two PCR rounds, each of which was run for around 10 cycles. Sample barcodes and Illumina adapters were added in a final 25-cycle PCR using Deep VentR polymerase. Amplicons of 200-500 bp were gel-purified with a QIAquick gel extraction kit before sequencing. An Illumina HiSeq 2500 was used to sequence the TCRbeta amplicons with 250-bp paired-end reads. As for how the authors treated the data: To recover full CDR3 sequences, reads were quality-trimmed using Trimmomatic v0.33 and paired reads were then merged using FLASH v1.2.11. V, D and J germline segments were assigned to the rearranged TCRbeta sequences by MiGEC v1.2.1b. Clonotype statistics and Shannon-Wiener diversity indices were computed with VDJtools v1.0.0. To reduce sampling bias, subsequent analyses other than the diversity analysis used only the 250 most abundant clonotypes in each sample. Using fastp at Q25 and MiXCR, TCRdb reprocessed the public reads and kept productive beta chains. Each record represents a unique CDR3 protein, reported with the most common genes and DNA among its rows. It is TCRdb's table, rather than the study itself, that gives the V and J calls and clone size. In this sample the table shows some 30,000 distinct CDR3 sequences, less than 75% of which occur a single time. Of the sample, over 25% falls within the top ten clones.

The chain is encoded by TRBV13 joined to TRBJ2-1; matching of 6 bases hints at TRBD2 as the D gene. The clonotype originates from a woman in her twenties or thirties with primary liver carcinoma and hepatitis B virus infection. Sequenced sample: liver tumor tissue from sampling region 3. The sample's cell subset or site label, decoded: tumor region T3, left-lateral pole. Read as DNA, the sequence is TGTGCCAGCAGGGAGGGGAACGGCAATGAGCAGTTCTTC. Translated, this gives CASREGNGNEQFF.